This T cell receptor (beta chain) was recorded in a study of preoperative IRX-2 immunotherapy in early breast cancer. The protocol was immunoSEQ multiplex PCR, while the TCRdb copy is restricted to in-frame clones and leaves out a portion. Among a few thousand clones, around 69% were seen once, and the ten largest hold roughly 15%. Noted treatment: preoperative locoregional IRX-2 cytokine immunotherapy. Patients received preoperative, locoregional IRX-2 cytokine immunotherapy in a phase Ib study. Trimming removed 0 bases from V and 4 bases from J, with 9 bases in between. There are 13 residues in the CDR3. From germline, CDR1 is SQVTM and CDR2 ANQGSEA. This clone was counted between two and nine times.

This chain joins TRBV29-1 and TRBJ1-2; D ambiguous. The clonotype comes from a human donor with breast cancer. Material: tumor tissue, obtained after IRX-2 immunotherapy. In nucleotides, the CDR3 is TGCAGCGTTGAAGATGGTTCGGCCTATGGCTACACCTTC. It specifies CSVEDGSAYGYTF.